This T cell receptor beta chain emerged from a study of cytomegalovirus exposure and HLA in healthy donors. TCRdb keeps only in-frame clones here, not all; method: immunoSEQ multiplex PCR. The top ten clones hold around 6.7% of a sample with 150,000 to 200,000 clones, 75% to 90% of them seen once. The sample consisted of PBMCs. The sequence derives from a man younger than 30 in good health and CMV-seropositive.

CDR3 amino acids: CASSQIGAQGRNEQFF. CDR3 DNA: TGTGCCAGCAGCCAAATAGGGGCACAGGGCAGGAATGAGCAGTTCTTC. The rearrangement joins TRBV4-2 to TRBJ2-1; possible D gene TRBD1, 6 bases. The CDR3 is 16 residues long. CDR1 and CDR2 (germline): LGHNA, YNFKEQ. V was clipped by 2 bases and J by 7 bases, with 18 bases between them.